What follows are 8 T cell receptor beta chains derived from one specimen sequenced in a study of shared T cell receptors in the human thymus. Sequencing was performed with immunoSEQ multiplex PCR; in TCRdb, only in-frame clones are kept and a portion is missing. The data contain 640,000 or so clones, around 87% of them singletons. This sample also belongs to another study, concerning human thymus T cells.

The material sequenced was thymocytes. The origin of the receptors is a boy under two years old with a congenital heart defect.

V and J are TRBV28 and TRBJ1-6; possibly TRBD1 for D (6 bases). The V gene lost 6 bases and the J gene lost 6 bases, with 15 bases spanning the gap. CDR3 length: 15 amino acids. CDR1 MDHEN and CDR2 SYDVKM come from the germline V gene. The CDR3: CASSPPGVGNSPLHF. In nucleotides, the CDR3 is TGTGCCAGCAGCCCACCAGGGGTTGGTAATTCACCCCTCCACTTT.

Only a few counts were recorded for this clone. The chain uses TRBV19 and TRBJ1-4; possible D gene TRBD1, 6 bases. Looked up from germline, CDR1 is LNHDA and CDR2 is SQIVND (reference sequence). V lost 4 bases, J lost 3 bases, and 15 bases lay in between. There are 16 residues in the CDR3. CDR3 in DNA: TGTGCCAGTAGTAGACAGGACGCGGTGCCTAATGAAAAACTGTTTTTT. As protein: CASSRQDAVPNEKLFF.

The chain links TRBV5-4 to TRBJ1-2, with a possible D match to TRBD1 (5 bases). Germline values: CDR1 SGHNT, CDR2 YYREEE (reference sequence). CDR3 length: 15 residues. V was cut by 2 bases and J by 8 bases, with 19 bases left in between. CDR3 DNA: TGTGCCAGCAGCTTCTACAACAGGCTGAGCTACGGCTACACCTTC. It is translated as CASSFYNRLSYGYTF.

The CDR3, as DNA: TGTGCCAGCAGTTATACAGGATACACTAACTATGGCTACACCTTC. Its protein is CASSYTGYTNYGYTF. The V and J genes are TRBV6-5 and TRBJ1-2; tentative D call: TRBD1 (5 bases). This CDR3 contains 15 residues. Trimming left V 3 bases short and J 0 bases short, with 11 bases between. The germline V gene has CDR1 MNHEY and CDR2 SVGAGI.

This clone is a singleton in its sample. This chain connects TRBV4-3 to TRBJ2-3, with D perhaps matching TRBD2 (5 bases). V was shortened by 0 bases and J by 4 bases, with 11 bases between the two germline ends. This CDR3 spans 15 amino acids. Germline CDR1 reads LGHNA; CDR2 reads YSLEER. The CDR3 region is CASSQDPGNADTQYF. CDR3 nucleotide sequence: TGCGCCAGCAGCCAAGACCCCGGGAACGCAGATACGCAGTATTTT.

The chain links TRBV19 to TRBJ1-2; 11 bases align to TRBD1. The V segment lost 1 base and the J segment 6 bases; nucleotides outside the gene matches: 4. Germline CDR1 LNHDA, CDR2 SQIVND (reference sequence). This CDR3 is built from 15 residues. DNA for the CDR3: TGTGCCAGTAGTATAGCCGGGACAGGGGGAGATGGCTACACCTTC. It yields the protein CASSIAGTGGDGYTF.

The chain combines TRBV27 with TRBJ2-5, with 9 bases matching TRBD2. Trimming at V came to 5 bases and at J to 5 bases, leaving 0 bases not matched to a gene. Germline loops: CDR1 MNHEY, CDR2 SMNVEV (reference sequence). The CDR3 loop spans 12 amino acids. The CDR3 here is CASSSGRETQYF. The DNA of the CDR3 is TGTGCCAGCAGTAGCGGGAGGGAGACCCAGTACTTC.

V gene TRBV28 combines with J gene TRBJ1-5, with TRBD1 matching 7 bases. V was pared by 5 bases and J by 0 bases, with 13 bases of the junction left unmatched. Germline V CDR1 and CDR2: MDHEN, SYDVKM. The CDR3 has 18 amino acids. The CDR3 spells CASSKLDRSSYSNQPQHF. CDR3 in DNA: TGTGCCAGCAGTAAATTGGACAGGAGCAGCTATAGCAATCAGCCCCAGCATTTT. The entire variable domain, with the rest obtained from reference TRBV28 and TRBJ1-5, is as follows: DVKVTQSSRYLVKRTGEKVFLECVQDMDHENMFWYRQDPGLGLRLIYFSYDVKMKEKGDIPEGYSVSREKKERFSLILESASTNQTSMYLCASSKLDRSSYSNQPQHFGDGTRLSIL.